This T cell receptor beta chain originates from a study of CD8+ T cells in alopecia areata. Broader study findings: Compared with normal scalp, lesional scalp had higher clonality and more expanded CD8+ clones.

The V and J ends lost 2 bases and 4 bases respectively, with 9 bases between them. This CDR3 has 13 amino acids. Germline values: CDR1 SGHTA, CDR2 FQGNSA. A remark on this clone: Its antigen is not known.

Isolated RNA was reverse transcribed into cDNA used as the sequencing template. The protocol was immunoSEQ multiplex PCR, while the TCRdb copy is restricted to in-frame clones and leaves out a portion. The sample includes roughly 130,000 clones, approximately 58% of them seen just once. Researchers took lesional scalp punch biopsies and peripheral blood from people who were alopecia areata patients. The specimen comprised CD4+ T cells sorted from blood, sampled at week 0. The receptor was isolated from a human donor with alopecia areata. This chain links TRBV7-2 with TRBJ2-7; no clear D gene. The CDR3 DNA follows: TGTGCCAGCAGCTTAAGGAGAAGATACGAGCAGTACTTC. Translation: CASSLRRRYEQYF. The complete variable domain, with remaining parts taken from reference TRBV7-2 and TRBJ2-7, reads GAGVSQSPSNKVTEKGKDVELRCDPISGHTALYWYRQSLGQGLEFLIYFQGNSAPDKSGLPSDRFSAERTGGSVSTLTIQRTQQEDSAVYLCASSLRRRYEQYFGPGTRLTVT.